One and the same sample provided the 32 T cell receptor beta chains below, sequenced in a study of cytotoxic CD8 clonotypes in ibrutinib-treated CLL. Sequenced by immunoSEQ multiplex PCR; TCRdb stores in-frame clones only, minus some. The table has 300,000 to 400,000 clones, over 60% seen once. The specimen comprised PBMCs, sampled after 36 months of ibrutinib treatment. Receptor source: a human donor with chronic lymphocytic leukemia.

V gene TRBV19 combines with J gene TRBJ1-2; D is ambiguous. The CDR3 totals 13 residues. Trimming left V 3 bases short and J 6 bases short, with 11 bases between. The V gene's germline CDR1 is LNHDA and CDR2 SQIVND (reference sequence). CDR3: CASSIHRTDGYTF. The CDR3 region has the DNA TGTGCCAGTAGTATTCATAGGACTGATGGCTACACCTTC.

The count of this clone is one. Here the CDR3 reads CASSYDQGGTEAFF. The CDR3 nucleotides are TGTGCCAGCAGTTACGATCAGGGCGGGACTGAAGCTTTCTTT. V and J are TRBV6-5 and TRBJ1-1, with D tentatively TRBD1 (5 bases). The CDR3 covers 14 residues. Germline lookup yields CDR1 MNHEY and CDR2 SVGAGI. The ends were cut back, 2 bases at V and 5 bases at J, with 12 bases in the middle.

The J gene is TRBJ2-2, the V gene TRBV7-8; D perhaps matches TRBD2 (6 bases). Trimming took 5 bases from V and 7 from J, leaving 17 bases between them. Germline V gene lookup returns CDR1 SGHVS and CDR2 FQNEAQ. This CDR3 has 15 residues. This CDR3 reads CASSKKRLDGGELFF. For the CDR3, the DNA is TGTGCCAGCAGCAAAAAGAGACTAGATGGCGGGGAGCTGTTTTTT.

The rearrangement links TRBV11-2 to TRBJ2-2; D assignment may be TRBD1 or TRBD2 (5 bases each). The V gene's germline CDR1 is SGHAT and CDR2 FQNNGV. This CDR3 spans 15 amino acids. Trimming took off 5 bases at V and 6 bases at J, with 16 bases between the two ends. The CDR3 DNA sequence: TGTGCCAGCAGCCCCCTCTGGGGGATCGCCGGGGAGCTGTTTTTT. Its protein product is CASSPLWGIAGELFF.

The rearrangement uses TRBV18 and TRBJ1-5; the D gene is possibly TRBD1 (6 bases). The V end lost 3 bases, the J end lost 4 bases, and 13 bases lay between the germline ends. This CDR3 spans 15 amino acids. CDR1 and CDR2 from the germline V gene are KGHSH and LQKENI. The CDR3 DNA follows: TGTGCCAGCTCACCGGTACAGGGTCGGAATCAGCCCCAGCATTTT. As protein: CASSPVQGRNQPQHF. Combining the CDR3 with reference TRBV18 and TRBJ1-5 gives the whole variable domain NAGVMQNPRHLVRRRGQEARLRCSPMKGHSHVYWYRQLPEEGLKFMVYLQKENIIDESGMPKERFSAEFPKEGPSILRIQQVVRGDSAAYFCASSPVQGRNQPQHFGDGTRLSIL.

In its sample, this clone was seen a few times. The chain's CDR3 is CATSREPTSTIYF. For the CDR3, the DNA is TGTGCCACCAGCAGGGAGCCGACTAGCACCATATATTTT. This chain uses TRBV15 with TRBJ1-3; D not certain. The CDR3 totals 13 residues. Germline V gene sequence: CDR1 LNHNV, CDR2 YYDKDF (reference sequence). Trimming took off 3 bases at V and 9 bases at J, with 12 bases between the two ends.

The table lists this clone with a few counts. The chain carries TRBV9 and TRBJ1-2; 9 bases are a match to TRBD1. The germline V gene has CDR1 SGDLS and CDR2 YYNGEE. The V segment lost 4 bases and the J segment 7 bases; nucleotides outside the gene matches: 5. The CDR3 sequence is 13 residues long. CDR3 sequence (DNA): TGTGCCAGCAGCCCCCGGACAGGGGCTGGCTACACCTTC. It yields the protein CASSPRTGAGYTF.

This clone has a handful of counts. This rearrangement joins TRBV5-5 to TRBJ1-2, with a possible D match to TRBD1 (5 bases). CDR3 length: 14 residues. Trimming took off 4 bases at V and 7 bases at J, with 17 bases between the two ends. Per the germline V gene, CDR1 is SGHKS and CDR2 is YYEKEE (reference sequence). The CDR3 DNA reads as TGTGCCAGCAGCCACCCAAGGGGTGGGTCTGGCTACACCTTC. This translates into CASSHPRGGSGYTF.

The chain recombines TRBV4-1 with TRBJ1-4; no clear D. Trimming left V 4 bases short and J 0 bases short, with 12 bases between. Germline assignment: CDR1 MGHRA and CDR2 YSYEKL. This CDR3 is built from 16 residues. CDR3 nucleotides: TGCGCCAGCAGCCGCATCGACGGTGCAACTAATGAAAAACTGTTTTTT. Amino acid sequence: CASSRIDGATNEKLFF.

V is TRBV5-1 and J is TRBJ2-7; D is undetermined. There are 14 residues in the CDR3. Per germline, CDR1 SGHRS and CDR2 YFSETQ. V lost 1 base and J lost 0, with 8 bases in between. DNA of the CDR3: TGCGCCAGCAGCTTGCTCCACAGCTCCTACGAGCAGTACTTC. As protein: CASSLLHSSYEQYF.

This clone was seen a handful of times. CDR3 region: CASTPSREGRAEAFF. The CDR3 DNA follows: TGTGCCAGCACTCCCTCCCGCGAGGGGCGGGCTGAAGCTTTCTTT. J is TRBJ1-1 and V is TRBV25-1; D is possibly TRBD1 (5 bases). Trimming cost V 7 bases and J 6 bases, with 21 bases left between them. CDR3 length equals 15 residues. CDR1 and CDR2 from the germline V gene are MGHDK and SYGVNS.

The rearrangement uses TRBV20-1 and TRBJ2-3; D unresolved. CDR3 size: 11 residues. V lost 3 bases to trimming and J lost 11 bases, with 12 bases between them. The V gene's germline CDR1 is DFQATT and CDR2 SNEGSKA (reference sequence). The CDR3 here is CSASIPLGQYF. The CDR3 coding sequence is TGCAGTGCTAGTATCCCGCTGGGGCAGTATTTT.

This clone was detected only a few times. The chain uses TRBV27 and TRBJ1-5, with 11 positions matching TRBD1. Germline V CDR1 and CDR2: MNHEY, SMNVEV (reference sequence). The CDR3 is 15 amino acids. The V segment lost 5 bases and the J segment 7 bases; nucleotides outside the gene matches: 7. CDR3 in DNA: TGTGCCAGCAGTCCAGGGACAGGGGGAGCACAGCCCCAGCATTTT. Translating it yields CASSPGTGGAQPQHF.

This clone was counted a few times. This chain connects TRBV6-5 to TRBJ2-3; D is ambiguous. The CDR3 has 14 residues. Between the trimmed V and J ends, which lost 2 bases and 6 bases, there was a span of 12 bases. In germline, CDR1 is MNHEY, CDR2 SVGAGI. CDR3 nucleotide sequence: TGTGCCAGCAGTTACGAAAATGAGTTGGATACGCAGTATTTT. Translation: CASSYENELDTQYF.

The V and J genes are TRBV18 and TRBJ2-7, with unresolved D. Per germline, CDR1 KGHSH and CDR2 LQKENI. Between the trimmed V and J ends, which lost 1 base and 5 bases, there was a span of 9 bases. The CDR3 extends over 13 amino acids. CDR3 nucleotides: TGTGCCAGCTCACCACTCGGCGGCGACGAGCAGTACTTC. Translating it yields CASSPLGGDEQYF.

The chain employs TRBV6-5 and TRBJ2-7; 7 bases match TRBD1. Germline V lookup: CDR1 MNHEY, CDR2 SVGAGI. CDR3 length: 14 amino acids. The ends lost 6 bases at V and 2 bases at J; junction bases unmatched: 7. This CDR3 reads CASSLRTGAYEQYF. The CDR3 DNA follows: TGTGCCAGCAGCCTCCGGACAGGAGCCTACGAGCAGTACTTC.

The rearrangement uses TRBV6-1 and TRBJ2-7, with 8 bases fitting TRBD1. The CDR3 contains 13 residues. Germline V gene data show CDR1 as MNHNS and CDR2 as SASEGT. V shed 6 bases and J 3 bases; nucleotides not matched to a gene: 4. The CDR3 region is CASRRDRLYEQYF. DNA for the CDR3: TGTGCCAGCAGGAGGGACAGGCTCTACGAGCAGTACTTC.

The gene calls are TRBV7-2 and TRBJ2-1; possible D gene TRBD1, 6 bases. V was cut by 1 base and J by 9 bases, with 16 bases left in between. This CDR3 contains 15 residues. The V gene's germline CDR1 is SGHTA and CDR2 FQGNSA. The CDR3 is CASSLEGNRVIEQFF. The CDR3 coding sequence is TGTGCCAGCAGCTTAGAAGGTAACAGGGTGATTGAGCAGTTCTTC.

The chain has TRBV29-1 and TRBJ2-3; 7 nucleotides agree with TRBD2. Germline CDR1 reads SQVTM; CDR2 reads ANQGSEA. V was pared by 1 base and J by 4 bases, with 8 bases of the junction left unmatched. The length of the CDR3 is 15 residues. In nucleotides, the CDR3 is TGCAGCGTTGAAGTCGGCGGGAGTTTCTCAGATACGCAGTATTTT. It yields the protein CSVEVGGSFSDTQYF.

This clone has only a few counts. V and J are TRBV4-2 and TRBJ2-7; D uncertain. Germline V gene lookup returns CDR1 LGHNA and CDR2 YNFKEQ. The CDR3 consists of 15 residues. Trimming stripped 1 base from V and 6 bases from J, with 16 bases between. The CDR3 loop reads CASSQGEKGSGEQYF. CDR3 sequence (DNA): TGTGCCAGCAGCCAAGGAGAGAAAGGATCTGGCGAGCAGTACTTC.

V is TRBV19 and J is TRBJ2-5, with TRBD2 as a possible D gene (5 bases). This CDR3 contains 15 residues. CDR1 and CDR2 (germline): LNHDA, SQIVND (reference sequence). The V and J ends lost 3 bases and 5 bases respectively, with 16 bases between them. The DNA of the CDR3 is TGTGCCAGTAGTATTGCCCTAGCCACCGGGGAGACCCAGTACTTC. Translating it yields CASSIALATGETQYF.

A few counts support this clone. V is TRBV18 and J is TRBJ2-5; D is perhaps TRBD1 or TRBD2 (6 bases each). This CDR3 contains 14 residues. V lost 6 bases to trimming and J lost 4 bases, with 15 bases between them. Germline V lookup: CDR1 KGHSH, CDR2 LQKENI. The CDR3 spells CASSLQRGVETQYF. DNA of the CDR3: TGTGCCAGCTCCCTCCAAAGGGGGGTAGAGACCCAGTACTTC.

This chain uses TRBV2 with TRBJ1-2; TRBD1 matches 10 bases. The V gene end was trimmed by 6 bases and the J gene end by 3 bases; junction bases not matched to a gene: 7. The CDR3 runs to 15 residues. The germline V gene has CDR1 SNHLY and CDR2 FYNNEI. The CDR3 loop is CASSPGQGTYYGYTF. The CDR3 coding sequence is TGTGCCAGCAGCCCGGGACAGGGGACTTACTATGGCTACACCTTC. Full variable domain (missing parts from reference TRBV2 and TRBJ1-2): EPEVTQTPSHQVTQMGQEVILRCVPISNHLYFYWYRQILGQKVEFLVSFYNNEISEKSEIFDDQFSVERPDGSNFTLKIRSTKLEDSAMYFCASSPGQGTYYGYTFGSGTRLTVV.

This clone was detected only once. This sample includes further DNA sequences coding for the same CDR3. V and J are TRBV5-1 and TRBJ2-1; D unclear. V dropped 4 bases and J dropped 6 bases, with 11 bases sitting between them. Germline assignment: CDR1 SGHRS and CDR2 YFSETQ. This CDR3 has 13 residues. The CDR3 protein is CASSVGRGNEQFF. Here the CDR3 DNA reads TGCGCCAGCAGCGTAGGCAGAGGCAATGAGCAGTTCTTC. Together with reference TRBV5-1 and TRBJ2-1, the CDR3 gives the full variable domain: KAGVTQTPRYLIKTRGQQVTLSCSPISGHRSVSWYQQTPGQGLQFLFEYFSETQRNKGNFPGRFSGRQFSNSRSEMNVSTLELGDSALYLCASSVGRGNEQFFGPGTRLTVL.

In its sample, this clone was seen a few times. The V call is TRBV5-1, the J call TRBJ1-2; a weak D match, TRBD1 (5 bases). Germline V gene data show CDR1 as SGHRS and CDR2 as YFSETQ. The CDR3 consists of 13 residues. Trimming removed 3 bases from V and 4 bases from J, with 10 bases in between. CDR3 sequence reads: CASSSKGSYGYTF. As DNA, the CDR3 is TGCGCCAGCAGCTCTAAGGGGTCCTATGGCTACACCTTC.

V and J are TRBV7-8 and TRBJ2-7, with TRBD2 matching 11 bases. Looked up from germline, CDR1 is SGHVS and CDR2 is FQNEAQ. V dropped 5 bases and J dropped 6; count of bases not matched to a gene: 6. This CDR3 has 14 amino acids. In DNA, the CDR3 is TGTGCCAGCAGCCCTATAGCGGGGGGGCCCGAGCAGTACTTC. Translated: CASSPIAGGPEQYF.

The chain employs TRBV29-1 and TRBJ1-1; no clear D gene. CDR1 is SQVTM and CDR2 is ANQGSEA in the germline V gene. This CDR3 spans 14 amino acids. V was shortened by 2 bases and J by 1 base, with 11 bases between the two germline ends. CDR3 DNA sequence: TGCAGCGTTGAACTGTGGAAAAAGAACACTGAAGCTTTCTTT. Translating it yields CSVELWKKNTEAFF.

The chain joins TRBV28 to TRBJ2-7; D might be TRBD2 (6 bases). V was trimmed by 3 bases and J by 1 base, leaving 10 bases between them. Germline V gene sequence: CDR1 MDHEN, CDR2 SYDVKM. CDR3 length: 14 amino acids. CDR3 bases: TGTGCCAGCAGTTTGGCGGGGAAATCCTACGAGCAGTACTTC. It specifies CASSLAGKSYEQYF.

The rearrangement joins TRBV29-1 to TRBJ2-5, with 8 nucleotides matching TRBD1. The V gene end was trimmed by 7 bases and the J gene end by 9 bases; junction bases not matched to a gene: 10. The CDR3 runs to 12 residues. CDR1 is SQVTM and CDR2 is ANQGSEA in the germline V gene. This CDR3 reads CSASDRARAQYF. For the CDR3, the DNA is TGCAGCGCCTCGGACAGGGCAAGGGCCCAGTACTTC.

This sequence joins TRBV7-2 and TRBJ2-7; TRBD1 matches at 10 bases. J lost 0 bases, V lost 5 bases, and 4 bases had no gene match. Germline CDR1 is SGHTA and CDR2 is FQGNSA. This CDR3 region has 15 residues. The CDR3 sequence is CASSRRDRGSYEQYF. The CDR3 DNA reads as TGTGCCAGCAGCCGCCGGGACAGGGGCTCCTACGAGCAGTACTTC.

The CDR3 sequence is CASSPEGTGGSPLHF. DNA for the CDR3: TGTGCCAGCAGCCCGGAAGGGACAGGGGGTTCACCCCTCCACTTT. The V gene is TRBV6-5, the J gene TRBJ1-6; 11 positions match TRBD1. Trimming took 6 bases from V and 9 from J; bases not matched to a gene: 7. CDR3 length: 15 residues. The germline V gene encodes CDR1 MNHEY and CDR2 SVGAGI.

The J gene is TRBJ2-4, the V gene TRBV5-1; D may be TRBD1 (6 bases). Per the germline V gene, CDR1 is SGHRS and CDR2 is YFSETQ. This CDR3 has 15 residues. Trimming cost V 3 bases and J 0 bases, with 10 bases left between them. The CDR3 DNA sequence: TGCGCCAGCAGCTGGGACATCCTAGCCAAAAACATTCAGTACTTC. This sequence encodes CASSWDILAKNIQYF.